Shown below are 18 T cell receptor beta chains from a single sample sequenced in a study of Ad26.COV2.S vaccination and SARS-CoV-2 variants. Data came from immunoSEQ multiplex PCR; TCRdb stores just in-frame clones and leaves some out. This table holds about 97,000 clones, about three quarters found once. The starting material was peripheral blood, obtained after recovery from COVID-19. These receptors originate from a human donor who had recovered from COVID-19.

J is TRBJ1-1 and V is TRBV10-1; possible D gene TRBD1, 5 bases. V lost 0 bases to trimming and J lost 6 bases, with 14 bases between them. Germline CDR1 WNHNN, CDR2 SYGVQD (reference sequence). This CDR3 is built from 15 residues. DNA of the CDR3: TGCGCCAGCAGTGAGTCGGGCCGACGGGGGGCTGAAGCTTTCTTT. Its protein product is CASSESGRRGAEAFF.

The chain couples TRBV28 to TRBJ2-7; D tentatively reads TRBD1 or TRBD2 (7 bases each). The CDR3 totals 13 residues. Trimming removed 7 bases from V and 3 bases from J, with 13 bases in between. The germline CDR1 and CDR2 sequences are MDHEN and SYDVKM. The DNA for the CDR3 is TGTGCCAGCAACCAGGGGGGGAGCTACGAGCAGTACTTC. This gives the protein CASNQGGSYEQYF.

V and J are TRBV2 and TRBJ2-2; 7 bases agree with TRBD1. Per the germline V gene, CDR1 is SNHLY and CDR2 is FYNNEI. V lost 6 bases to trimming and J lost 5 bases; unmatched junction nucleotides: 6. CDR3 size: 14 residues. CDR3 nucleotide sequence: TGTGCCAGCAGATTGGGACAGAGGACCGGGGAGCTGTTTTTT. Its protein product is CASRLGQRTGELFF.

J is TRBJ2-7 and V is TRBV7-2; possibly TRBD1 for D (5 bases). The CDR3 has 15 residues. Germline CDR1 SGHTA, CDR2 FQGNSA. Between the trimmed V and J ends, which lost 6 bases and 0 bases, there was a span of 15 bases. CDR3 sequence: CASRPRQTLSYEQYF. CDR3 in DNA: TGTGCCAGCAGGCCACGACAGACTCTCTCCTACGAGCAGTACTTC.

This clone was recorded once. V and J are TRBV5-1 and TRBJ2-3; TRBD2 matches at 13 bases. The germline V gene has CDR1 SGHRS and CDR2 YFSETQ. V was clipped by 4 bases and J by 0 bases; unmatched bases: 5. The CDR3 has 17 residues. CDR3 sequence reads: CASSAGLAGASTDTQYF. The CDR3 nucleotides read TGCGCCAGCAGCGCAGGACTAGCGGGGGCTAGCACAGATACGCAGTATTTT.

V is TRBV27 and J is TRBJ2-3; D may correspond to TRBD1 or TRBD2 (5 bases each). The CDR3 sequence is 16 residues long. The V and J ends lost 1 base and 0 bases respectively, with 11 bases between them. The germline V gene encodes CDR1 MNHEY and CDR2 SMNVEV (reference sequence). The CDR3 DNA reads TGTGCCAGCAGTTTATTCGGGACCACAAGCACAGATACGCAGTATTTT. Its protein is CASSLFGTTSTDTQYF.

Here the CDR3 DNA reads TGTGCCAGCAGCCCAGATTTTAGCTCCTACAATGAGCAGTTCTTC. Translating gives CASSPDFSSYNEQFF. The chain employs TRBV7-3 and TRBJ2-1; no clear D gene. CDR3 length: 15 residues. The V and J ends lost 5 bases and 0 bases respectively, with 11 bases between them. Germline-derived CDR1 and CDR2 are SGHTA and FQGTGA.

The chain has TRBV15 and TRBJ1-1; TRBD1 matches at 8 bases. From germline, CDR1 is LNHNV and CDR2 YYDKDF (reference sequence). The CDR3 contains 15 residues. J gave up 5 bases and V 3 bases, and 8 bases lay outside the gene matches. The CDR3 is CATSRTQGEGTEAFF. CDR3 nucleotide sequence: TGTGCCACCAGCAGGACACAGGGGGAAGGAACTGAAGCTTTCTTT.

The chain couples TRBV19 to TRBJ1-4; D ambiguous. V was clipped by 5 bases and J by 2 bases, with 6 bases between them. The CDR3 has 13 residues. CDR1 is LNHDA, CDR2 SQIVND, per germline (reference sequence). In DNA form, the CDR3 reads TGTGCCAGTAGTCGGAGTACTAATGAAAAACTGTTTTTT. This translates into CASSRSTNEKLFF.

As DNA, the CDR3 is TGTGCCAGCAGCTTAGTGGGGTACACCGGGGAGCTGTTTTTT. This translates into CASSLVGYTGELFF. This rearrangement joins TRBV11-3 to TRBJ2-2; D is ambiguous. The V and J ends lost 1 base and 3 bases respectively, with 6 bases between them. Germline lookup yields CDR1 SGHNT and CDR2 YENEEA. This CDR3 is 14 amino acids long.

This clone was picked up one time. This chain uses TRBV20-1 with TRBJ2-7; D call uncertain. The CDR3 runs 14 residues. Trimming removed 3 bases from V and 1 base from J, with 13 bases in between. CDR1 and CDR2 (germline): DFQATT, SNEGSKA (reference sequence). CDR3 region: CSASRPGESYEQYF. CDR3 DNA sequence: TGCAGTGCTAGTAGGCCAGGAGAATCCTACGAGCAGTACTTC.

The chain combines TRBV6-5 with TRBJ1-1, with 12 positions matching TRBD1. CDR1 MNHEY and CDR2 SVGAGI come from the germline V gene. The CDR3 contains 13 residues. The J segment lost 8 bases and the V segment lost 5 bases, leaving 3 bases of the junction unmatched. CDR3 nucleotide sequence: TGTGCCAGCAGTCCCGGGACAGGGGGCGAAGCTTTCTTT. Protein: CASSPGTGGEAFF.

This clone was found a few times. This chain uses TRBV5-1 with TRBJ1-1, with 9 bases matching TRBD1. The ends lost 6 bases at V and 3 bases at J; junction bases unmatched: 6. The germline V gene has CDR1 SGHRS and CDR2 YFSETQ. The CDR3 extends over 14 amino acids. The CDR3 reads CASTLDRGDTEAFF. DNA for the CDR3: TGCGCCAGCACGCTCGACAGGGGGGACACTGAAGCTTTCTTT.

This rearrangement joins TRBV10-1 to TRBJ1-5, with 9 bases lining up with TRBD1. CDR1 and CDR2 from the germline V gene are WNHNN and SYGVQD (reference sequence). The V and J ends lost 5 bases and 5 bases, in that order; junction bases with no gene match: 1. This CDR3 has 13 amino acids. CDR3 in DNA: TGCGCCAGCAGTAGACAGGGGGATCAGCCCCAGCATTTT. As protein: CASSRQGDQPQHF.

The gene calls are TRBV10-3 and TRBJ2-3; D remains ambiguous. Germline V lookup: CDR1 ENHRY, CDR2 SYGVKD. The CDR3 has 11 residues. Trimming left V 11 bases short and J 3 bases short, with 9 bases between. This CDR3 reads CAAGYTDTQYF. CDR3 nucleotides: TGTGCCGCCGGTTATACAGATACGCAGTATTTT.

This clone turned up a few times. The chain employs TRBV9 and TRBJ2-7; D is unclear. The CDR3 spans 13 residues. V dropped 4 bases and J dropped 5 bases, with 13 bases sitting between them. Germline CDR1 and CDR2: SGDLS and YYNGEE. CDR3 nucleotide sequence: TGTGCCAGCAGCCCTCGTCCTCGGGACGAGCAGTACTTC. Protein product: CASSPRPRDEQYF.

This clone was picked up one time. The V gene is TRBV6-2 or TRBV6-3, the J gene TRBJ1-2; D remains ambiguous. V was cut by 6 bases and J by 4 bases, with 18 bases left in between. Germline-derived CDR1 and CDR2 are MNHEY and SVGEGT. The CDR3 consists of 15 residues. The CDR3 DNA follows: TGTGCCAGCAGCCAGACCCGACCCGGACCCTATGGCTACACCTTC. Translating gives CASSQTRPGPYGYTF.

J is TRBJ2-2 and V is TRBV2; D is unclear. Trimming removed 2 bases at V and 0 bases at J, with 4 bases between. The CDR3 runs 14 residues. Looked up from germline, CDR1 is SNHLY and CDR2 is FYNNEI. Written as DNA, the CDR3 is TGTGCCAGCAGTGAAAGGGCGAACACCGGGGAGCTGTTTTTT. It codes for CASSERANTGELFF.